This passage covers 28 T cell receptor beta chains from one sample sequenced in a study of blood T cell repertoires in COVID-19. Only in-frame clones appear in the TCRdb table, and some are missing; sequencing was by immunoSEQ multiplex PCR. The table shows more than 200,000 clones, with around nine tenths occurring only once. The source material was peripheral blood. Source of these receptors: a woman aged 55-75 years with acute or convalescent COVID-19.

This chain uses TRBV27 with TRBJ2-7; 12 bases match TRBD2. This CDR3 is built from 17 residues. V dropped 6 bases and J dropped 4; count of bases not matched to a gene: 13. Per germline, CDR1 MNHEY and CDR2 SMNVEV (reference sequence). The CDR3 nucleotides read TGTGCCAGCAGGGCTAGCGGGGGGGGACGACCTTCTTACGAGCAGTACTTC. Its translation: CASRASGGGRPSYEQYF.

In the case of this clone: This sample includes further DNA sequences coding for the same CDR3. This sequence joins TRBV30 and TRBJ1-1, with D possibly matching TRBD1 (5 bases). The CDR3 is made up of 13 amino acids. V shed 0 bases and J shed 2 bases, with 7 bases lying between them. CDR1 and CDR2 from the germline V gene are GTSNPN and SVGIG (reference sequence). The CDR3 DNA reads TGTGCCTGGAGTGTAGACAGAAACACTGAAGCTTTCTTT. The encoded protein is CAWSVDRNTEAFF.

The V call is TRBV9, the J call TRBJ2-7, with TRBD2 as a possible D gene (6 bases). Germline lookup yields CDR1 SGDLS and CDR2 YYNGEE. Trimming cost V 4 bases and J 1 base, with 12 bases left between them. This CDR3 contains 14 residues. In DNA, the CDR3 is TGTGCCAGCAGCCCCACCGGACTATCCTACGAGCAGTACTTC. This codes for CASSPTGLSYEQYF.

In its sample, this clone was seen a few times. J is TRBJ1-5 and V is TRBV6-2 or TRBV6-3; 7 nucleotides agree with TRBD1. Trimming removed 0 bases from V and 0 bases from J; junction bases left unmatched: 11. The germline gives CDR1 MNHEY, CDR2 SVGEGT. This CDR3 contains 19 residues. The CDR3, as DNA: TGTGCCAGCAGTTACTCGCAGGGGGTAGTCGCATATAGCAATCAGCCCCAGCATTTT. Translation: CASSYSQGVVAYSNQPQHF.

This clone was detected only a few times. The V and J genes are TRBV7-9 and TRBJ1-1; no clear D. The CDR3 extends over 17 amino acids. V lost 4 bases and J 4 bases, leaving 22 bases between the germline ends. Per the germline V gene, CDR1 is SEHNR and CDR2 is FQNEAQ (reference sequence). The chain's CDR3 is CASSSPEGPNWGTEAFF. CDR3 nucleotides: TGTGCCAGCAGCTCCCCCGAGGGCCCCAACTGGGGCACTGAAGCTTTCTTT.

V gene TRBV29-1 combines with J gene TRBJ2-1, with D maybe TRBD2 (5 bases). The germline CDR1 and CDR2 sequences are SQVTM and ANQGSEA. The CDR3 spans 14 residues. Trimming removed 7 bases from V and 9 bases from J, with 22 bases in between. CDR3 in DNA: TGCAGCGCGGAAGAGGGTAGTTCCTATAGTGAGCAGTTCTTC. Its protein product is CSAEEGSSYSEQFF.

As regards this clone: Additional DNA sequences in this sample encode the identical CDR3. The rearrangement uses TRBV7-3 and TRBJ2-5; TRBD2 agrees at 8 bases. After removal of 2 bases from V and 2 bases from J, the junction contained 1 base not matched to a gene. The V gene's germline CDR1 is SGHTA and CDR2 FQGTGA. This CDR3 has 14 residues. The CDR3: CASSLAGGQETQYF. In DNA, the CDR3 is TGTGCCAGCAGCTTAGCGGGGGGACAAGAGACCCAGTACTTC.

The chain links TRBV14 to TRBJ2-1, with a tentative D call TRBD1 (6 bases). Germline CDR1 is SGHDN and CDR2 is FVKESK. Trimming took off 2 bases at V and 2 bases at J, with 13 bases between the two ends. This CDR3 has 16 amino acids. The CDR3 spells CASSQHQGLPYNEQFF. The CDR3 nucleotides read TGTGCCAGCAGCCAACACCAGGGGCTACCCTACAATGAGCAGTTCTTC.

The chain joins TRBV9 to TRBJ1-3, with a weak D call TRBD1 (5 bases). The CDR3 extends over 16 amino acids. The germline CDR1 and CDR2 sequences are SGDLS and YYNGEE. V was clipped by 4 bases and J by 4 bases, with 18 bases between them. This chain's CDR3 is CASSPQSGPAGNTIYF. DNA of the CDR3: TGTGCCAGCAGCCCACAGTCAGGGCCGGCAGGAAACACCATATATTTT.

The rearrangement links TRBV5-4 to TRBJ2-6, with D possibly TRBD2 on 5 matching bases. CDR1 and CDR2 (germline): SGHNT, YYREEE (reference sequence). This CDR3 is 15 amino acids long. Trimming shortened V by 3 bases and J by 1 base, and 8 bases separated the two germline ends. Written as DNA, the CDR3 is TGTGCCAGCAGCTCCCGGGATTCTGGGGCCAACGTCCTGACTTTC. Its protein is CASSSRDSGANVLTF. Filled out from reference TRBV5-4 and TRBJ2-6, the complete variable domain reads ETGVTQSPTHLIKTRGQQVTLRCSSQSGHNTVSWYQQALGQGPQFIFQYYREEENGRGNFPPRFSGLQFPNYSSELNVNALELDDSALYLCASSSRDSGANVLTFGAGSRLTVL.

The gene calls are TRBV11-3 and TRBJ2-7; 7 nucleotides align to TRBD1. Looked up from germline, CDR1 is SGHNT and CDR2 is YENEEA. J gave up 5 bases and V 4 bases, and 14 bases lay outside the gene matches. The CDR3 extends over 16 amino acids. This CDR3 reads CASSSGQIRDRDEQYF. The CDR3 DNA reads TGTGCCAGCAGCTCAGGCCAAATACGTGACAGGGACGAGCAGTACTTC.

The V call is TRBV19, the J call TRBJ2-5; TRBD2 matches 9 bases. The J segment lost 6 bases and the V segment lost 8 bases, leaving 10 bases of the junction unmatched. CDR3 length: 14 amino acids. Per the germline V gene, CDR1 is LNHDA and CDR2 is SQIVND (reference sequence). The CDR3, as DNA: TGTGCCAGTGGAACCACCGGGACTAGCAAGACCCAGTACTTC. Translating it yields CASGTTGTSKTQYF.

The V and J genes are TRBV7-2 and TRBJ2-7; D is perhaps TRBD2 (6 bases). Germline assignment: CDR1 SGHTA and CDR2 FQGNSA. Trimming removed 0 bases at V and 4 bases at J, with 13 bases between. This CDR3 contains 15 residues. CDR3 sequence (DNA): TGTGCCAGCAGCTTAGCGCTCGGCGGGGTATACGAGCAGTACTTC. Encoded protein: CASSLALGGVYEQYF.

The chain joins TRBV23-1 to TRBJ1-1; maybe TRBD1 (5 bases). TRBV23-1 is an ORF for which the function is uncertain. Trimming shortened V by 4 bases and J by 4 bases, and 13 bases separated the two germline ends. The CDR3 contains 14 residues. The CDR3 DNA reads as TGCGCCAGCAGTCGCAGGGATTATAGCACTGAAGCTTTCTTT. Its protein is CASSRRDYSTEAFF.

V is TRBV28 and J is TRBJ1-2; D is undetermined. Trimming cost V 7 bases and J 0 bases, with 15 bases left between them. This CDR3 is 15 amino acids long. Germline CDR1 is MDHEN and CDR2 is SYDVKM. The CDR3 nucleotides read TGTGCCAGCAAGTTCGGTGACACCCCTAACTATGGCTACACCTTC. Its protein is CASKFGDTPNYGYTF.

The chain recombines TRBV3-1 (or the pseudogene TRBV3-2) with TRBJ2-5; TRBD2 agrees at 10 bases. CDR3 size: 15 residues. Germline trimming cut 1 base from V and 3 bases from J; bases unmatched to any gene: 2. Germline values: CDR1 LGHDT, CDR2 YNNKEL (reference sequence). CDR3 loop: CASSQGTSGEETQYF. CDR3 DNA: TGTGCCAGCAGCCAAGGGACTAGCGGAGAAGAGACCCAGTACTTC.

The chain has TRBV29-1 and TRBJ1-2; D not certain. V was shortened by 6 bases and J by 3 bases, with 14 bases between the two germline ends. There are 13 residues in the CDR3. Germline V gene data show CDR1 as SQVTM and CDR2 as ANQGSEA. This CDR3 reads CSVAGGSDYGYTF. CDR3 coding DNA: TGCAGCGTGGCAGGTGGGTCTGACTATGGCTACACCTTC.

The chain links TRBV28 to TRBJ1-4, with no clear D. Trimming cost V 4 bases and J 0 bases, with 12 bases left between them. The CDR3 covers 16 residues. Germline CDR1 MDHEN, CDR2 SYDVKM. CDR3 in amino acids: CASSSLPRSTNEKLFF. For the CDR3, the DNA is TGTGCCAGCAGTTCGCTTCCTAGATCAACTAATGAAAAACTGTTTTTT.

This chain connects TRBV6-5 to TRBJ1-5; the D gene is possibly TRBD1 (5 bases). V lost 6 bases and J lost 4, with 10 bases in between. Germline V gene data show CDR1 as MNHEY and CDR2 as SVGAGI. There are 13 residues in the CDR3. The CDR3, as DNA: TGTGCCAGCAGAGGGGAACAGAATCAGCCCCAGCATTTT. Its protein is CASRGEQNQPQHF.

This clone was detected a few times. The V call is TRBV27, the J call TRBJ1-1, with D maybe TRBD1 (5 bases). Trimming left V 4 bases short and J 5 bases short, with 14 bases between. Per the germline V gene, CDR1 is MNHEY and CDR2 is SMNVEV (reference sequence). The CDR3 has 14 residues. CDR3 sequence reads: CASSYTRSGTEAFF. The CDR3 DNA is TGTGCCAGCAGTTACACTCGATCAGGGACTGAAGCTTTCTTT.

The chain recombines TRBV7-3 with TRBJ2-1; weak D call: TRBD1 (6 bases). The CDR3 runs to 15 residues. Germline V gives CDR1 SGHTA, CDR2 FQGTGA. V was cut by 5 bases and J by 0 bases, with 11 bases left in between. The CDR3 loop reads CASSRTGPSYNEQFF. CDR3 in DNA: TGTGCCAGCAGCCGTACAGGGCCCTCCTACAATGAGCAGTTCTTC. Full variable domain (remainder filled in from reference TRBV7-3 and TRBJ2-1): GAGVSQTPSNKVTEKGKYVELRCDPISGHTALYWYRQSLGQGPEFLIYFQGTGAADDSGLPNDRFFAVRPEGSVSTLKIQRTERGDSAVYLCASSRTGPSYNEQFFGPGTRLTVL.

Turning to this clone: Other DNA variants within this sample encode the same CDR3. The genes are TRBV28 and TRBJ2-7; no clear D gene. This CDR3 spans 11 amino acids. V lost 7 bases, J lost 0 bases, and 4 bases lay in between. Germline values: CDR1 MDHEN, CDR2 SYDVKM. The CDR3 DNA follows: TGTGCCAGCACCGGCTCCTACGAGCAGTACTTC. Translated, it gives CASTGSYEQYF.

This chain uses TRBV25-1 with TRBJ1-1, with TRBD1 identical over 8 bases. Trimming took 5 bases from V and 9 from J; bases not matched to a gene: 5. CDR1 and CDR2 (germline): MGHDK, SYGVNS. The CDR3 runs to 12 residues. The CDR3 region has the DNA TGTGCCAGCAGTACAGGGGGGAGGAAAGCTTTCTTT. Residues: CASSTGGRKAFF.

The rearrangement uses TRBV9 and TRBJ2-5; perhaps TRBD2 as D (6 bases). Trimming took off 0 bases at V and 5 bases at J, with 20 bases between the two ends. CDR3 length equals 17 residues. Germline lookup yields CDR1 SGDLS and CDR2 YYNGEE. In nucleotides, the CDR3 is TGTGCCAGCAGCGTAGACGGACGGGGGTCGAGGATGGAGACCCAGTACTTC. Translation: CASSVDGRGSRMETQYF.

The J gene is TRBJ2-6, the V gene TRBV7-3; D not certain. The CDR3 is 15 residues long. V was trimmed by 5 bases and J by 2 bases, leaving 10 bases between them. The V gene's germline CDR1 is SGHTA and CDR2 FQGTGA. CDR3 residues: CASSPFPAGANVLTF. CDR3 in DNA: TGTGCCAGCAGCCCCTTCCCGGCTGGGGCCAACGTCCTGACTTTC.

V gene TRBV11-2 combines with J gene TRBJ2-7; 9 nucleotides align to TRBD2. This CDR3 contains 15 residues. Germline V gene data show CDR1 as SGHAT and CDR2 as FQNNGV. V lost 4 bases to trimming and J lost 7 bases; unmatched junction nucleotides: 11. Here the CDR3 reads CASSSMGLAGNEQYF. The DNA of the CDR3 is TGTGCCAGCAGCTCCATGGGTCTAGCGGGAAATGAGCAGTACTTC. Together with reference TRBV11-2 and TRBJ2-7, the CDR3 gives the full variable domain: EAGVAQSPRYKIIEKRQSVAFWCNPISGHATLYWYQQILGQGPKLLIQFQNNGVVDDSQLPKDRFSAERLKGVDSTLKIQPAKLEDSAVYLCASSSMGLAGNEQYFGPGTRLTVT.

This clone was recorded only once. The chain recombines TRBV7-2 with TRBJ2-4, with D unclear. Germline loops: CDR1 SGHTA, CDR2 FQGNSA. The CDR3 runs to 16 residues. V shed 0 bases and J shed 0 bases, with 9 bases lying between them. CDR3: CASSLAIGVAKNIQYF. CDR3 in DNA: TGTGCCAGCAGCTTAGCGATAGGAGTAGCCAAAAACATTCAGTACTTC.

V gene TRBV5-5 combines with J gene TRBJ1-4, with D perhaps TRBD1 (5 bases). Trimming cost V 5 bases and J 0 bases, with 8 bases left between them. Per germline, CDR1 SGHKS and CDR2 YYEKEE (reference sequence). This CDR3 has 14 residues. CDR3 residues: CASRPGTTNEKLFF. In DNA, the CDR3 is TGTGCCAGCAGACCAGGGACAACTAATGAAAAACTGTTTTTT.